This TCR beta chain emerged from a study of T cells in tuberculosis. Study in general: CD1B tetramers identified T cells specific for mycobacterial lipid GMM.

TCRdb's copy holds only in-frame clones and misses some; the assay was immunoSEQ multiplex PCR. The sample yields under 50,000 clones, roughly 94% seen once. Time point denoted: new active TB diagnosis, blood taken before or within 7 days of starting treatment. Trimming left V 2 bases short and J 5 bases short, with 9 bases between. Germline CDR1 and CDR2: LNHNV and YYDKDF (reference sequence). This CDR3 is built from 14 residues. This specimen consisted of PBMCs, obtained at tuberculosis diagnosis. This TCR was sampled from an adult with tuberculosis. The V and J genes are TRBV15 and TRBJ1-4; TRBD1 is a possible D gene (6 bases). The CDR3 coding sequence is TGTGCCACCAGCAGACGAGGACAGAATGAAAAACTGTTTTTT. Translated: CATSRRGQNEKLFF.